The entry below describes one T cell receptor (beta chain). Its specificity is unknown. The CDR3 loop spans 14 amino acids. CDR1 is SGHRS and CDR2 is YFSETQ in the germline V gene. V shed 4 bases and J shed 2 bases, with 12 bases lying between them. This sample is part of a study of shared clonotypes between healthy human individuals. The overall study: Plates per donor: three CD4 naive, three CD4 memory, two CD8 naive, one CD8 memory. Study-wide findings and caveats: Estimated richness was generally greater in naive than memory subsets. Rarefaction showed sorted-subset sequencing was incomplete despite large depth.

Each replicate PCR on the sorted subsets used around 200 ng DNA (around 30,000 T cell genomes). Sequencing was performed with immunoSEQ multiplex PCR; in TCRdb, only in-frame clones are kept and a portion is missing. Of some 580,000 clones listed, about 96% are singletons. The origin of this receptor is a woman aged 25-40 years in good health. The chain links TRBV5-1 to TRBJ1-1; tentative D call: TRBD1 (6 bases). Material for sequencing was naive CD4+ T cells sorted from blood. The subset here: CD45RA+ positively selected. The CDR3: CASSNGQLNTEAFF. CDR3 DNA: TGCGCCAGCAGCAACGGACAGCTTAACACTGAAGCTTTCTTT.